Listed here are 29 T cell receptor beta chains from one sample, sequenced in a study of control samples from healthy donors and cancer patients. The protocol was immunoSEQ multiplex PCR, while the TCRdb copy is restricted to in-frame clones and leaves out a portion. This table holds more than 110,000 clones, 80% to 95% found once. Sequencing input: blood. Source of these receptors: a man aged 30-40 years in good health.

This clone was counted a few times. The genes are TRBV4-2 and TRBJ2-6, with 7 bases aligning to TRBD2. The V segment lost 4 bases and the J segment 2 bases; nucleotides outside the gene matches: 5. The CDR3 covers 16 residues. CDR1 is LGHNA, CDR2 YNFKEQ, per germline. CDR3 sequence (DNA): TGTGCCAGCAGCCCAGATGCGGGAGCTGGGGCCAACGTCCTGACTTTC. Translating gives CASSPDAGAGANVLTF.

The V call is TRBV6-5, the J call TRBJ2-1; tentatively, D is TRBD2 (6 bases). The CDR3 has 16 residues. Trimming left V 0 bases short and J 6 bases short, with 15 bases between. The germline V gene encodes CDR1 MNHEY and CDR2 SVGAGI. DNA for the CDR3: TGTGCCAGCAGTTACTCCGTGGGAGGCCCAACCAATGAGCAGTTCTTC. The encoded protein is CASSYSVGGPTNEQFF.

CDR3 sequence: CASSIAGRDPYEQYF. The CDR3 DNA follows: TGTGCCAGCAGCATCGCGGGACGGGATCCCTACGAGCAGTACTTC. J is TRBJ2-7 and V is TRBV5-5; tentatively, D is TRBD2 (6 bases). The ends were cut back, 4 bases at V and 2 bases at J, with 16 bases in the middle. The germline CDR1 and CDR2 sequences are SGHKS and YYEKEE (reference sequence). The CDR3 spans 15 residues.

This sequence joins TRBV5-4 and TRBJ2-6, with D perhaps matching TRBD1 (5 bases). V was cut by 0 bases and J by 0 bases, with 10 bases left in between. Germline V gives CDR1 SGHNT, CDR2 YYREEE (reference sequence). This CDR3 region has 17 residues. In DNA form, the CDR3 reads TGTGCCAGCAGCTTGGACAGGACACACTCTGGGGCCAACGTCCTGACTTTC. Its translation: CASSLDRTHSGANVLTF.

CDR3 sequence reads: CASSQGRAGFSEQYF. In DNA form, the CDR3 reads TGCGCCAGCAGCCAAGGGAGGGCCGGTTTTTCCGAGCAGTACTTC. J is TRBJ2-7 and V is TRBV4-1; possible D gene TRBD2, 6 bases. V was clipped by 1 base and J by 6 bases, with 16 bases between them. The germline V gene has CDR1 MGHRA and CDR2 YSYEKL. The CDR3 consists of 15 residues.

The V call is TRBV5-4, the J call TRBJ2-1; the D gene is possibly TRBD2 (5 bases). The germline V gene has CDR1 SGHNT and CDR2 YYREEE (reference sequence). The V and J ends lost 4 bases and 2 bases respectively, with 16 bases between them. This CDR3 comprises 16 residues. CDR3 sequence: CASSPGVPTPYNEQFF. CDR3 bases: TGTGCCAGCAGCCCCGGGGTACCCACTCCCTACAATGAGCAGTTCTTC.

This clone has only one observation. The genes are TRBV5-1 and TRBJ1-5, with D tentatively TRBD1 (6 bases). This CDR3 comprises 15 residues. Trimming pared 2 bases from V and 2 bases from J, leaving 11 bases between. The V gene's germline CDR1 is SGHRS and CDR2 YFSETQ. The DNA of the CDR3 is TGCGCCAGCAGCTTAGTTCCAGGGGGCAATCAGCCCCAGCATTTT. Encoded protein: CASSLVPGGNQPQHF.

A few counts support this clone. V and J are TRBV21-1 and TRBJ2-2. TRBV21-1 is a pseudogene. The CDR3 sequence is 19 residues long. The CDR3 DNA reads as TGTGCCAGCAGCAAGACCTCGGGGGGGCAGGGGGCCAGGGCCGGGGAGCTGTTTTTT. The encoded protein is CASSKTSGGQGARAGELFF.

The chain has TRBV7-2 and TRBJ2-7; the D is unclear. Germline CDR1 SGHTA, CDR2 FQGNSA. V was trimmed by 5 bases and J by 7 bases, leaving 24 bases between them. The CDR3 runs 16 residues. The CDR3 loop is CASSARLGLSSREQYF. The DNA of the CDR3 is TGTGCCAGCAGCGCGAGATTGGGCCTTTCCAGTCGGGAGCAGTACTTC.

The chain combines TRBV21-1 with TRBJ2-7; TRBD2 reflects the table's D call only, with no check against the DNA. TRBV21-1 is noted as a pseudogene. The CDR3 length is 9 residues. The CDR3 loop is CASVYEQYF. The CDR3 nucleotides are TGTGCCAGCGTATACGAGCAGTACTTC.

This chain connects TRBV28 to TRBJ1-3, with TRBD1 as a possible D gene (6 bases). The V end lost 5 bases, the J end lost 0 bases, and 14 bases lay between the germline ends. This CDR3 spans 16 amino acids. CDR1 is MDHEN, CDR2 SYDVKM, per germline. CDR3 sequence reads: CASSLTETGSGNTIYF. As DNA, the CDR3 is TGTGCCAGCAGTCTAACCGAGACAGGCTCTGGAAACACCATATATTTT.

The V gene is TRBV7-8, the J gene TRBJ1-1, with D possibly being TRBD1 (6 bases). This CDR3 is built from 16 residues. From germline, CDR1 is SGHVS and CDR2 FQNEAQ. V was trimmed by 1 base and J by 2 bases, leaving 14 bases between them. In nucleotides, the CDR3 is TGTGCCAGCAGCTTAGAGGGGGGACTGATTAACACTGAAGCTTTCTTT. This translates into CASSLEGGLINTEAFF.

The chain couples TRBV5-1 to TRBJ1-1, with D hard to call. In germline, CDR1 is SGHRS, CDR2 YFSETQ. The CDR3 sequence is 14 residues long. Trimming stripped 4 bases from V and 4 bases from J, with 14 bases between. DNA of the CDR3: TGCGCCAGCAGCCCGATAGAGCCTGGCACTGAAGCTTTCTTT. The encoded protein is CASSPIEPGTEAFF.

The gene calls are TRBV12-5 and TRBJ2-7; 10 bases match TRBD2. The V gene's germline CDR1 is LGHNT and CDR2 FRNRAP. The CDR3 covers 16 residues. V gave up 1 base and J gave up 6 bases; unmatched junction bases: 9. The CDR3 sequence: CASGLAVTSGTGEQYF. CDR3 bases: TGTGCTAGTGGTTTGGCGGTTACTAGCGGGACTGGCGAGCAGTACTTC. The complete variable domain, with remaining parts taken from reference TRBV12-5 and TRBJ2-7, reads DARVTQTPRHKVTEMGQEVTMRCQPILGHNTVFWYRQTMMQGLELLAYFRNRAPLDDSGMPKDRFSAEMPDATLATLKIQPSEPRDSAVYFCASGLAVTSGTGEQYFGPGTRLTVT.

The CDR3 region has the DNA TGTGCCAGCAAATTAGATCCCGGGACGGGGGGCTACACCTTC. Its translation: CASKLDPGTGGYTF. V gene TRBV6-5 combines with J gene TRBJ1-2, with a possible D match to TRBD1 (5 bases). Germline loops: CDR1 MNHEY, CDR2 SVGAGI. Trimming removed 7 bases at V and 8 bases at J, with 20 bases between. The CDR3 contains 14 residues.

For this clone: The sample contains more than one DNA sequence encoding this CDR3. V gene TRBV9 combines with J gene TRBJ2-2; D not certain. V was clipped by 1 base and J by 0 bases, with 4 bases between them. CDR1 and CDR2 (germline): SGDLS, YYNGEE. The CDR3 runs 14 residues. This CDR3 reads CASSVSTNTGELFF. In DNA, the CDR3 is TGTGCCAGCAGCGTATCTACGAACACCGGGGAGCTGTTTTTT.

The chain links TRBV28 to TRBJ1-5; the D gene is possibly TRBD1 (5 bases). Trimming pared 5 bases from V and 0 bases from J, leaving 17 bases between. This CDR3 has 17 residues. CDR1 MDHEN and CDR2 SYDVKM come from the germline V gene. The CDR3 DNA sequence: TGTGCCAGCAGTGCTAGGGGAGGACGGAATAGCAATCAGCCCCAGCATTTT. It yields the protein CASSARGGRNSNQPQHF.

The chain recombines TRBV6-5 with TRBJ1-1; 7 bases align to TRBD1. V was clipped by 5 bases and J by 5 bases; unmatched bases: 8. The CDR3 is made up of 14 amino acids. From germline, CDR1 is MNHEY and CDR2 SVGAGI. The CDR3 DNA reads TGTGCCAGCAGTACACGACAGGGTAGGACTGAAGCTTTCTTT. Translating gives CASSTRQGRTEAFF.

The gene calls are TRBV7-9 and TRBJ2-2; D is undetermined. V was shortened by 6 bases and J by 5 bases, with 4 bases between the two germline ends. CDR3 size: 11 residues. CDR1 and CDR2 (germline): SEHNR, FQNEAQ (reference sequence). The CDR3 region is CASRMTGELFF. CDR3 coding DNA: TGTGCCAGCAGAATGACCGGGGAGCTGTTTTTT.

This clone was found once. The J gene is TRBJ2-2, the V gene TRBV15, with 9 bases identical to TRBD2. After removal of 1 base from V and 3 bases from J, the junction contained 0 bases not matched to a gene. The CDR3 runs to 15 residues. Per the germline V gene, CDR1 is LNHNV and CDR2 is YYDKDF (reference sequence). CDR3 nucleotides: TGTGCCACCAGCAGAGGACTAGCGGACACCGGGGAGCTGTTTTTT. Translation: CATSRGLADTGELFF.

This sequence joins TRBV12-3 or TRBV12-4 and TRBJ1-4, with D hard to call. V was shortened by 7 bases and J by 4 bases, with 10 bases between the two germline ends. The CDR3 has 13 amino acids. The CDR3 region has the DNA TGTGCCAGCACCAAGGGTAATAATGAAAAACTGTTTTTT. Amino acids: CASTKGNNEKLFF.

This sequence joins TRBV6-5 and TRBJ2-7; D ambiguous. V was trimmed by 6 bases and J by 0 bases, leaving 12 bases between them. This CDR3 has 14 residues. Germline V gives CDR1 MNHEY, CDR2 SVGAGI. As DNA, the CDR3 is TGTGCCAGCAGCGTGAGAAAAGACTCCTACGAGCAGTACTTC. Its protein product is CASSVRKDSYEQYF.

CDR3 nucleotides: TGTGCCAGCAGTGACTCAGCGGGACAGGGGTTGCAGACCCAGTACTTC. It yields the protein CASSDSAGQGLQTQYF. The V gene is TRBV6-4, the J gene TRBJ2-5; 10 bases are a match to TRBD1. Germline trimming cut 0 bases from V and 6 bases from J; bases unmatched to any gene: 7. This CDR3 comprises 16 residues. Looked up from germline, CDR1 is MRHNA and CDR2 is SNTAGT.

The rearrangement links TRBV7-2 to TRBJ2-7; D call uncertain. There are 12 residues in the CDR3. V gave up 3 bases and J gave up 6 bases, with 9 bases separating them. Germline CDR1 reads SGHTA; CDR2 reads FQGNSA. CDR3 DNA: TGTGCCAGCAGCTTCCAGCTTGGCGAGCAGTACTTC. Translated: CASSFQLGEQYF.

The CDR3 DNA reads TGTGCCAGCAGTTATTTGGGTTCACGCAATGAGCAGTTCTTC. Its translation is CASSYLGSRNEQFF. The V call is TRBV6-6, the J call TRBJ2-1; no clear D gene. Germline lookup yields CDR1 MNHNY and CDR2 SVGAGI (reference sequence). The CDR3 sequence is 14 residues long. V lost 3 bases and J lost 6, with 12 bases in between.

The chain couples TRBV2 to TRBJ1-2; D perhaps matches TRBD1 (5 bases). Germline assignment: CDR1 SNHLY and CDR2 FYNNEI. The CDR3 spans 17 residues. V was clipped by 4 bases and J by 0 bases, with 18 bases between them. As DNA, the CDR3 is TGTGCCAGCAGTGGACAGATCAACCTATTAACTAACTATGGCTACACCTTC. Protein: CASSGQINLLTNYGYTF.

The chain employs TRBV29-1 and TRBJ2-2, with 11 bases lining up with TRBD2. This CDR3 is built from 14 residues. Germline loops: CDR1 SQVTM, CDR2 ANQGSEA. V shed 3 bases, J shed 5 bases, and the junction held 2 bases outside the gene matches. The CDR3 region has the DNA TGCAGCGTTGAGGGACTAGCGGTTACCGGGGAGCTGTTTTTT. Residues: CSVEGLAVTGELFF.

This chain's CDR3 is CASSEAESNYGYTF. The CDR3 coding sequence is TGTGCCAGCAGTGAAGCAGAGAGTAACTATGGCTACACCTTC. The chain uses TRBV6-1 and TRBJ1-2; D is uncertain. This CDR3 is built from 14 residues. CDR1 is MNHNS and CDR2 is SASEGT in the germline V gene. V gave up 0 bases and J gave up 1 base, with 6 bases separating them.

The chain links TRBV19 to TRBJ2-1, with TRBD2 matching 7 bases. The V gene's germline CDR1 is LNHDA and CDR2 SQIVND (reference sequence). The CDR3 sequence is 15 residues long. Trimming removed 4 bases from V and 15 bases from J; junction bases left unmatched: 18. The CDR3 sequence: CASSTQIVETSFRFF. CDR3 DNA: TGTGCCAGTAGTACCCAAATAGTTGAGACTAGCTTTCGGTTCTTC.